Listed below are T cell receptor beta chains from one sample, sequenced in a study of shared clonotypes between healthy human individuals. Assay used: immunoSEQ multiplex PCR; TCRdb lists only in-frame clones, some missing. The table lists about 2.4 million clones, approximately 93% of them singletons. The sequenced sample consisted of naive CD4+ T cells from PBMCs. The receptors derive from a man aged 18-30 years in good health. Some clones in this sample may be carry-over from other donors' samples. Each CDR3 is given with its conserved first and last residue. The order of the fields is D gene, V gene, J gene, clone size, CDR3 DNA, CDR3 protein. A D gene is named only where the DNA matches it firmly. Clone sizes are given selectively: once, few, many, or a class where the clone is expanded.

D: -; V: TRBV28; J: TRBJ2-7; size: -; DNA: TGTGCCAGCAGTTTATCGGAATCCTACGAGCAGTACTTC; CDR3: CASSLSESYEQYF
D: TRBD2; V: TRBV18; J: TRBJ2-7; size: -; DNA: TGTGCCAGCTCACCGGGCGGGGGGACCTACGAGCAGTACTTC; CDR3: CASSPGGGTYEQYF
D: TRBD1; V: TRBV28; J: TRBJ1-2; size: -; DNA: TGTGCCAGCAGTTTATTGGCAGGGGGAGCTGGCTACACCTTC; CDR3: CASSLLAGGAGYTF
D: -; V: TRBV7-3; J: TRBJ1-5; size: -; DNA: TGTGCCAGCAGTACAGGGAGAAATCAGCCCCAGCATTTT; CDR3: CASSTGRNQPQHF
D: -; V: TRBV9; J: TRBJ2-1; size: -; DNA: TGTGCCAGCAGCGAGTCCCCTCCAGCGATGCAGTTCTTC; CDR3: CASSESPPAMQFF
D: -; V: TRBV7-3; J: TRBJ2-2; size: -; DNA: TGTGCCAGCAGCCCCGCAGGGCAAGGGGAGCTGTTTTTT; CDR3: CASSPAGQGELFF
D: -; V: TRBV4-3; J: TRBJ1-5; size: -; DNA: TGCGCCAGCAGCGTGGATAGCAATCAGCCCCAGCATTTT; CDR3: CASSVDSNQPQHF
D: -; V: TRBV27; J: TRBJ1-5; size: -; DNA: TGTGCCAGCAGTTTAGTGGGGTATCAGCCCCAGCATTTT; CDR3: CASSLVGYQPQHF
D: -; V: TRBV30; J: TRBJ1-1; size: -; DNA: TGTGCCTGGAGTGTACACGGCTCTGAAGCTTTCTTT; CDR3: CAWSVHGSEAFF
D: -; V: TRBV10-3; J: TRBJ2-2; size: -; DNA: TGTGCCATCAGTGAGTCGCCGACAAAGTTCACCGGGGAGCTGTTTTTT; CDR3: CAISESPTKFTGELFF
D: -; V: TRBV29-1; J: TRBJ2-1; size: -; DNA: TGCAGCGGAAGGCCCTCATACAATGAGCAGTTCTTC; CDR3: CSGRPSYNEQFF
D: TRBD2; V: TRBV5-1; J: TRBJ2-7; size: -; DNA: TGCGCCAGCAGCTCGGGGGGAATATACGAGCAGTACTTC; CDR3: CASSSGGIYEQYF
D: -; V: TRBV9; J: TRBJ2-2; size: -; DNA: TGTGCCAGCAGCGTAACCCAGGGGGGCACCGGGGAGCTGTTTTTT; CDR3: CASSVTQGGTGELFF
D: -; V: TRBV11-1; J: TRBJ2-5; size: -; DNA: TGTGCCAGCAGCTTAGGGACAGCGATGAAGACCCAGTACTTC; CDR3: CASSLGTAMKTQYF
D: -; V: TRBV7-2; J: TRBJ1-2; size: -; DNA: TGTGCCAGCAGCTTATCGGCAGGGGACTATGGCTACACCTTC; CDR3: CASSLSAGDYGYTF
D: TRBD2; V: TRBV10-3; J: TRBJ2-2; size: -; DNA: TGTGCCATCAGTGGGACTAGCGTCAACACCGGGGAGCTGTTTTTT; CDR3: CAISGTSVNTGELFF
D: -; V: TRBV29-1; J: TRBJ2-7; size: -; DNA: TGCAGCGTTCGGGAGGGGCCGGGACAGGGTTGGTACGAGCAGTACTTC; CDR3: CSVREGPGQGWYEQYF
D: -; V: TRBV18; J: TRBJ1-4; size: -; DNA: TGTGCCAGCTCAGAGAATAGGGTTGCAACTAATGAAAAACTGTTTTTT; CDR3: CASSENRVATNEKLFF
D: TRBD2; V: TRBV18; J: TRBJ2-7; size: -; DNA: TGTGCCAGCTCACCGCTAGCGGGGCCCTCCGAGCAGTACTTC; CDR3: CASSPLAGPSEQYF
D: -; V: TRBV5-6; J: TRBJ1-4; size: once; DNA: TGTGCCAGCAGCTTGGGGCTCGAGGACGAAAAACTGTTTTTT; CDR3: CASSLGLEDEKLFF
D: -; V: TRBV7-6; J: TRBJ2-3; size: -; DNA: TGTGCCAGCAGCCAGCAAGATACGCAGTATTTT; CDR3: CASSQQDTQYF
D: -; V: TRBV30; J: TRBJ1-5; size: -; DNA: TGTGCCTGGAGTCAGGACCAGGCCGTACGGCCCCAGCATTTT; CDR3: CAWSQDQAVRPQHF
D: TRBD1; V: TRBV5-5; J: TRBJ1-1; size: -; DNA: TGTGCCAGCAGCCTGGGACAGGCCATGAACACTGAAGCTTTCTTT; CDR3: CASSLGQAMNTEAFF
D: -; V: TRBV5-6; J: TRBJ1-6; size: -; DNA: TGTGCCAGCAGGTCGAGGGGGGGAACTAATTCACCCCTCCACTTT; CDR3: CASRSRGGTNSPLHF
D: TRBD1; V: TRBV7-3; J: TRBJ1-3; size: once; DNA: TGTGCCAGCAGCTTAGGGACAGGAGCTGGAAACACCATATATTTT; CDR3: CASSLGTGAGNTIYF
D: TRBD2; V: TRBV18; J: TRBJ2-1; size: -; DNA: TGTGCCAGCTCACCACCTAGCCTAGCGGGAAACAATGAGCAGTTCTTC; CDR3: CASSPPSLAGNNEQFF
D: TRBD2; V: TRBV5-1; J: TRBJ2-1; size: -; DNA: TGCGCCAGCACGCGGACTAGCGGCTACAATGAGCAGTTCTTC; CDR3: CASTRTSGYNEQFF
D: TRBD1; V: TRBV2; J: TRBJ2-7; size: -; DNA: TGTGCCAGCAGTTACACAGGGGCTTCCTCCTACGAGCAGTACTTC; CDR3: CASSYTGASSYEQYF
D: -; V: TRBV29-1; J: TRBJ2-1; size: few; DNA: TGCAGCGTTGAAAAGGAGGGGGGAGGGCCCTCCTACAATGAGCAGTTCTTC; CDR3: CSVEKEGGGPSYNEQFF
D: -; V: TRBV29-1; J: TRBJ1-5; size: few; DNA: TGCAGTGTAGCAAATCAGGGAAATCAGCCCCAGCATTTT; CDR3: CSVANQGNQPQHF
D: TRBD2; V: TRBV7-3; J: TRBJ2-7; size: once; DNA: TGTGCCAGCAGCTGGGGACTAGCGGGAGTAAACGAGCAGTACTTC; CDR3: CASSWGLAGVNEQYF